This is a list of T cell receptor beta chains from one sample in a study of T cells in Graves' hyperthyroidism and ophthalmopathy. TCRdb itself ran the multiplex PCR reads through MiXCR, one entry per CDR3 protein. The data show 250,000 to 300,000 distinct CDR3 sequences, 13% to 15% seen once. Source material: blood. Receptors originate from a woman between 35 and 50 years old with Graves' hyperthyroidism that later progressed to Graves' ophthalmopathy. Each CDR3 is given with its conserved first and last residue. D genes are given only for firm matches. The size field is filled for only some rows; it gives once, few, many or a size class.

clone size: NA
V gene: TRBV4-1
J gene: TRBJ2-3
D gene: NA
CDR3 DNA: TGCGCCAGCAGTTTACAGGACAGTTCCACAGATACGCAGTATTTT
CDR3 protein: CASSLQDSSTDTQYF

clone size: many
V gene: TRBV7-8
J gene: TRBJ1-5
D gene: TRBD1
CDR3 DNA: TGTGCCAGCAGCCCCTCCCCCGGACAGGTTGGGATTAATCAGCCCCAGCATTTT
CDR3 protein: CASSPSPGQVGINQPQHF

clone size: many
V gene: TRBV25-1
J gene: TRBJ1-4
D gene: NA
CDR3 DNA: TGTGCCAGCAGTGATTTCGGACGGCGAACTAATGAAAAACTGTTTTTT
CDR3 protein: CASSDFGRRTNEKLFF

clone size: NA
V gene: TRBV19
J gene: TRBJ1-1
D gene: NA
CDR3 DNA: TGTGCCAGTAGTATCAGAGGCCCGAACACTGAAGCTTTCTTT
CDR3 protein: CASSIRGPNTEAFF

clone size: few
V gene: TRBV19
J gene: TRBJ1-1
D gene: NA
CDR3 DNA: TGTGCCAGTAGCCGGGGTGGCACTGAAGCTTTCTTT
CDR3 protein: CASSRGGTEAFF

clone size: many
V gene: TRBV6-1
J gene: TRBJ2-7
D gene: TRBD1
CDR3 DNA: TGTGCCAGCAGTGAAGCGACAGGGGGCTACGAGCAGTACTTC
CDR3 protein: CASSEATGGYEQYF

clone size: NA
V gene: TRBV6-1
J gene: TRBJ2-7
D gene: NA
CDR3 DNA: TGTGCCAGCCACCGGACAAGCTACGAGCAGTACTTC
CDR3 protein: CASHRTSYEQYF

clone size: many
V gene: TRBV7-9
J gene: TRBJ1-1
D gene: NA
CDR3 DNA: TGTGCCAGCAGCTTAATCAGGGGAGCTACCACTGAAGCTTTCTTT
CDR3 protein: CASSLIRGATTEAFF

clone size: NA
V gene: TRBV7-9
J gene: TRBJ2-7
D gene: NA
CDR3 DNA: TGTGCCAGCAGCTCAGGGGTAGGCAGCTCCTACGAGCAGTACTTC
CDR3 protein: CASSSGVGSSYEQYF

clone size: NA
V gene: TRBV6-5
J gene: TRBJ2-5
D gene: TRBD2
CDR3 DNA: TGTGCCAGCAGTTACTCGCTAGCGGGGAATTGGACCCAGTACTTC
CDR3 protein: CASSYSLAGNWTQYF

clone size: many
V gene: TRBV2
J gene: TRBJ2-7
D gene: TRBD2
CDR3 DNA: TGTGCCAGCAGTGAAGATTGGGGAGGGGATCGGTACGAGCAGTACTTC
CDR3 protein: CASSEDWGGDRYEQYF

clone size: NA
V gene: TRBV5-1
J gene: TRBJ1-4
D gene: NA
CDR3 DNA: TGCGCCAGCAGTCATACAAAGGCGGGCGGCGAAAAACTGTTTTTT
CDR3 protein: CASSHTKAGGEKLFF

clone size: many
V gene: TRBV2
J gene: TRBJ2-2
D gene: NA
CDR3 DNA: TGTGCCAGCAGAGTGACGAACACCGGGGAGCTGTTTTTT
CDR3 protein: CASRVTNTGELFF

clone size: many
V gene: TRBV7-6
J gene: TRBJ1-6
D gene: TRBD1
CDR3 DNA: TGTGCCAGCAGCTTAGCGGTACAGGGGACAGGGTCCAATTCACCCCTCCACTTT
CDR3 protein: CASSLAVQGTGSNSPLHF

clone size: few
V gene: TRBV10-3
J gene: TRBJ2-1
D gene: NA
CDR3 DNA: TGTGCCAGCTGTAGGGGAGTATACAATGAGCAGTTCTTC
CDR3 protein: CASCRGVYNEQFF

clone size: many
V gene: TRBV4-2
J gene: TRBJ2-3
D gene: NA
CDR3 DNA: TGTGCCAGCAGTCCCGGGACCTCGCAGTATTTT
CDR3 protein: CASSPGTSQYF

clone size: many
V gene: TRBV18
J gene: TRBJ2-5
D gene: NA
CDR3 DNA: TGTGCCAGCTCACCACGCACCAAAGAGACCCAGTACTTC
CDR3 protein: CASSPRTKETQYF

clone size: many
V gene: TRBV28
J gene: TRBJ2-4
D gene: TRBD1
CDR3 DNA: TGTGCCAGCCTAGACAGGGGCAAAAACATTCAGTACTTC
CDR3 protein: CASLDRGKNIQYF

clone size: many
V gene: TRBV28
J gene: TRBJ2-5
D gene: NA
CDR3 DNA: TGTGCCAGCAGTTTATTTGCCCAGGGCCGAGAGACCCAGTACTTC
CDR3 protein: CASSLFAQGRETQYF

clone size: few
V gene: TRBV19
J gene: TRBJ1-5
D gene: NA
CDR3 DNA: TGTGCCAGTAGTGGACGACAGTTTTATCAGCCCCAGCATTTT
CDR3 protein: CASSGRQFYQPQHF

clone size: many
V gene: TRBV28
J gene: TRBJ1-1
D gene: NA
CDR3 DNA: TGTGCCAGCAGTGCCCCTGGCACTGAAGCTTTCTTT
CDR3 protein: CASSAPGTEAFF

clone size: NA
V gene: TRBV14
J gene: TRBJ2-7
D gene: NA
CDR3 DNA: TGTGCCAGCAGCCAAGCCTATTGGGACACCTACGAGCAGTACTTC
CDR3 protein: CASSQAYWDTYEQYF

clone size: many
V gene: TRBV11-1
J gene: TRBJ2-7
D gene: TRBD2
CDR3 DNA: TGTGCCAGCAGCTTAATGCTAGCGGGAGGAAGACGCGAGCAGTACTTC
CDR3 protein: CASSLMLAGGRREQYF

clone size: NA
V gene: TRBV5-6
J gene: TRBJ2-2
D gene: NA
CDR3 DNA: TGTGCCAGCAGCTTGGTTTTCGGGGCGAACACCGGGGAGCTGTTTTTT
CDR3 protein: CASSLVFGANTGELFF

clone size: medium-sized
V gene: TRBV15
J gene: TRBJ1-5
D gene: TRBD1
CDR3 DNA: TGTGCCACCAGCAGCCTGACAGGGGACTTGTGGAATCAGCCCCAGCATTTT
CDR3 protein: CATSSLTGDLWNQPQHF

clone size: many
V gene: TRBV11-3
J gene: TRBJ2-7
D gene: NA
CDR3 DNA: TGTGCCAGCACCTTAAGATGGCCCAGGGAGCAGTACTTC
CDR3 protein: CASTLRWPREQYF

clone size: many
V gene: TRBV11-2
J gene: TRBJ2-2
D gene: NA
CDR3 DNA: TGTGCCAGCAGCCCAATAGGGGGGGCCGGGGAGCTGTTTTTT
CDR3 protein: CASSPIGGAGELFF

clone size: many
V gene: TRBV4-2
J gene: TRBJ1-5
D gene: NA
CDR3 DNA: TGTGCCAGCAGCCAAGATAGCAGTCAGCCCCAGCATTTT
CDR3 protein: CASSQDSSQPQHF

clone size: NA
V gene: TRBV4-1
J gene: TRBJ1-2
D gene: NA
CDR3 DNA: TGCGCCAGCAGCCAAGCGGGGGGCGGGGGCTACACCTTC
CDR3 protein: CASSQAGGGGYTF

clone size: many
V gene: TRBV6-1
J gene: TRBJ1-3
D gene: NA
CDR3 DNA: TGTGCCAGCAGTCCGACCGGTGGAGGAAACACCATATATTTT
CDR3 protein: CASSPTGGGNTIYF

clone size: many
V gene: TRBV10-3
J gene: TRBJ2-7
D gene: TRBD2
CDR3 DNA: TGTGCCATCAGTGAGTCGACTCGGGGGGGAGGCGAGCAGTACTTC
CDR3 protein: CAISESTRGGGEQYF

clone size: many
V gene: TRBV20-1
J gene: TRBJ2-1
D gene: TRBD2
CDR3 DNA: TGCAGTGCTAGAGGTGAACGGACTAGCGGGAGACCGAGCTCCTACAATGAGCAGTTCTTC
CDR3 protein: CSARGERTSGRPSSYNEQFF

clone size: many
V gene: TRBV7-2
J gene: TRBJ2-5
D gene: NA
CDR3 DNA: TGTGCCAGCAGCGCTCCCCCCAGGACCCAGTACTTC
CDR3 protein: CASSAPPRTQYF

clone size: many
V gene: TRBV7-8
J gene: TRBJ2-7
D gene: NA
CDR3 DNA: TGTGCCAGCAGCTTAGCGACAGGCCCAACCTACGAGCAGTACTTC
CDR3 protein: CASSLATGPTYEQYF

clone size: many
V gene: TRBV15
J gene: TRBJ2-1
D gene: NA
CDR3 DNA: TGTGCCACCAGCAGAGGGTCCAATGAGCAGTTCTTC
CDR3 protein: CATSRGSNEQFF

clone size: many
V gene: TRBV28
J gene: TRBJ2-1
D gene: TRBD2
CDR3 DNA: TGTGCCAGCAGTTCTAGGACTAGCGGAAGGTACAATGAGCAGTTCTTC
CDR3 protein: CASSSRTSGRYNEQFF

clone size: once
V gene: TRBV28
J gene: TRBJ1-3
D gene: NA
CDR3 DNA: TGTGCCAGCAGTCCCCGGCAGGGAAGGGGTTTGCACACCATATATTTT
CDR3 protein: CASSPRQGRGLHTIYF

clone size: many
V gene: TRBV11-1
J gene: TRBJ2-7
D gene: NA
CDR3 DNA: TGTGCCAGCAGCCCCGGGACCTCGGACGAGCAGTACTTC
CDR3 protein: CASSPGTSDEQYF

clone size: few
V gene: TRBV6-1
J gene: TRBJ2-2
D gene: NA
CDR3 DNA: TGTGCCAGCAGGCGTCTAGGGAACACCGGGGAGCTGTTTTTT
CDR3 protein: CASRRLGNTGELFF

clone size: many
V gene: TRBV12-3/TRBV12-4
J gene: TRBJ1-6
D gene: NA
CDR3 DNA: TGTGCCAGCAGTCTCGTCGGAAATTCACCCCTCCACTTT
CDR3 protein: CASSLVGNSPLHF

clone size: many
V gene: TRBV5-4
J gene: TRBJ1-1
D gene: TRBD1
CDR3 DNA: TGTGCCAGCAGCTTGACACTGAAACCTGGGACAGTGAACACTGAAGCTTTCTTT
CDR3 protein: CASSLTLKPGTVNTEAFF

clone size: many
V gene: TRBV11-2
J gene: TRBJ2-1
D gene: TRBD2
CDR3 DNA: TGTGCCAGCAGCTTATTCAGCGGGAGGGCCTACAATGAGCAGTTCTTC
CDR3 protein: CASSLFSGRAYNEQFF

clone size: many
V gene: TRBV12-3/TRBV12-4
J gene: TRBJ2-7
D gene: TRBD1
CDR3 DNA: TGTGCCAGCTCTAAATTCTTACAGGGGGCATACGAGCAGTACTTC
CDR3 protein: CASSKFLQGAYEQYF

clone size: NA
V gene: TRBV4-1
J gene: TRBJ2-1
D gene: TRBD2
CDR3 DNA: TGCGCCAACAGCCAAGAAACTAGCGGGAGTTACAATGAGCAGTTCTTC
CDR3 protein: CANSQETSGSYNEQFF

clone size: many
V gene: TRBV5-1
J gene: TRBJ2-1
D gene: NA
CDR3 DNA: TGCGCCAGCAGCTTCCCTAACACGGGAGTTTTCCCCGGTGAGCAGTTCTTC
CDR3 protein: CASSFPNTGVFPGEQFF

clone size: few
V gene: TRBV28
J gene: TRBJ1-5
D gene: NA
CDR3 DNA: TGTGCCAGCAGTTCGGACTCCCTCGGACAGCCCCAGCATTTT
CDR3 protein: CASSSDSLGQPQHF

clone size: few
V gene: TRBV6-1
J gene: TRBJ2-2
D gene: NA
CDR3 DNA: TGTGCCAGCAGTCGACGGACAGCGAACACCGGGGAGCTGTTTTTT
CDR3 protein: CASSRRTANTGELFF